This section outlines one T cell receptor (beta chain) sequence together with its context. Its antigen is unidentified. The data are from a study of cytomegalovirus exposure and HLA in healthy donors. As for the study in general: Assignment to the Caucasian-associated ancestry cluster applied to approximately 80% of the approximately 400 genotyped donors.

The V and J ends lost 2 bases and 3 bases respectively, with 14 bases between them. This CDR3 comprises 15 residues. The germline CDR1 and CDR2 sequences are SGHKS and YYEKEE (reference sequence). The PCR contained 60 Vbeta and 13 Jbeta primers. Repertoires were generated with immunoSEQ multiplex PCR, while TCRdb's copy carries only in-frame clones and drops some. The repertoire holds over 85,000 clones, with around four fifths as singletons. Whole-study results and caveats: The authors excluded some V segments, including TRBV6-2 and TRBV6-3, as indistinguishable. In vitro assays verified that a few CMV-associated chains recognized CMV antigens specifically.

V usage is TRBV5-5 and J usage is TRBJ1-1, with a weak D call TRBD1 (6 bases). The TCR originated in a man in his thirties or forties in good health and CMV-seropositive. The specimen sequenced was PBMCs. CDR3 DNA sequence: TGTGCCAGCAGCTTTTCGGGTGAGGGGGACACTGAAGCTTTCTTT. It codes for CASSFSGEGDTEAFF.